This is a list of T cell receptor beta chains from one sample in a study of blood T cell repertoires in COVID-19. Profiling relied on immunoSEQ multiplex PCR, and the TCRdb table lists in-frame clones only, not all of them. The top ten hold 18% of the sample, which has around 130,000 clones, around 83% seen once. The sequenced sample was PBMCs or T cells enriched from blood (not recorded which). The receptors derive from a man aged 25-45 years who had recovered from COVID-19. CDR3s include the opening cysteine and the closing phenylalanine or tryptophan. The D gene is left open where the match is weak. Expanded clones are given a class, and other clones once, few, many or no size at all.

J: TRBJ1-1; V: TRBV11-1; size: -; D: -; DNA: TGTGCCAGCAGCCTCCCCCAGACAGGGAACACTGAAGCTTTCTTT; CDR3: CASSLPQTGNTEAFF
J: TRBJ1-2; V: TRBV4-1; size: -; D: -; DNA: TGCGCCAGCAGCCAAGTTACAGACCCTAACTATGGCTACACCTTC; CDR3: CASSQVTDPNYGYTF
J: TRBJ1-5; V: TRBV9; size: -; D: TRBD1; DNA: TGTGCCAGCAGCGGACAGGGGAATCAGCCCCAGCATTTT; CDR3: CASSGQGNQPQHF
J: TRBJ2-6; V: TRBV5-4; size: -; D: TRBD2; DNA: TGTGCCAGCAGCTGGGGGACTAGCGGCAGGTCTGGGGCCAACGTCCTGACTTTC; CDR3: CASSWGTSGRSGANVLTF
J: TRBJ2-4; V: TRBV4-1; size: -; D: -; DNA: TGCGCCAGCAGCCAAGGCCGCCAGAGCGAAAACATTCAGTACTTC; CDR3: CASSQGRQSENIQYF
J: TRBJ2-7; V: TRBV29-1; size: -; D: -; DNA: TGCAGCGTTGACGCCTCCCGGGACGAGCAGTACTTC; CDR3: CSVDASRDEQYF
J: TRBJ1-2; V: TRBV21-1; size: once; D: -; DNA: TGTGCCAGCAGCAAATCCGGACAGGGGACCTCAAGCTATGGCTACACCTTC; CDR3: CASSKSGQGTSSYGYTF
J: TRBJ2-6; V: TRBV30; size: -; D: -; DNA: TGTGCCCGGCAACAGGGTACTGGGGCCAACGTCCTGACTTTC; CDR3: CARQQGTGANVLTF
J: TRBJ2-1; V: TRBV19; size: -; D: -; DNA: TGTGCCAGTAGTATATTGGGGGCTTCCTCGGACGCTCGGTTCTTC; CDR3: CASSILGASSDARFF
J: TRBJ1-5; V: TRBV27; size: -; D: -; DNA: TGTGCCAGCAGTACCGCCTGGACAGGCAATCAGCCCCAGCATTTT; CDR3: CASSTAWTGNQPQHF
J: TRBJ1-5; V: TRBV12-5; size: -; D: -; DNA: TGTGCTAGTGGTCTGGAGCAAAATCAGCCCCAGCATTTT; CDR3: CASGLEQNQPQHF
J: TRBJ2-5; V: TRBV5-4; size: -; D: TRBD2; DNA: TGTGCCAGCAGCTTGGCCTCTAGCGGGGGGTATTGGGGAGCGGAGACCCAGTACTTC; CDR3: CASSLASSGGYWGAETQYF
J: TRBJ1-5; V: TRBV24-1; size: -; D: -; DNA: TGTGCCACCACCACAGGTCCCCCACAGCGTTTGAATCAGCCCCAGCATTTT; CDR3: CATTTGPPQRLNQPQHF
J: TRBJ1-6; V: TRBV6-1; size: few; D: -; DNA: TGTGCCAGCAGTGAGGGCACGGATAATTCACCCCTCCACTTT; CDR3: CASSEGTDNSPLHF
J: TRBJ2-5; V: TRBV4-1; size: few; D: TRBD2; DNA: TGCGCCAGCAGCAGGGGGAGGAGCGGGGGCCAAGAGACCCAGTACTTC; CDR3: CASSRGRSGGQETQYF
J: TRBJ1-5; V: TRBV9; size: -; D: -; DNA: TGTGCCAGCAGCGTAGTCCCTCTCGGACTCAGGCCGGGCAGCAATCAGCCCCAGCATTTT; CDR3: CASSVVPLGLRPGSNQPQHF
J: TRBJ1-2; V: TRBV9; size: -; D: -; DNA: TGTGCCAGCAGCGTAGAGAGTTTCGACACCGTCTATGGCTACACCTTC; CDR3: CASSVESFDTVYGYTF
J: TRBJ1-5; V: TRBV27; size: -; D: TRBD1; DNA: TGTGCCAGCAGGGCGGGGACAGGGGGCTTAAGGAATCAGCCCCAGCATTTT; CDR3: CASRAGTGGLRNQPQHF
J: TRBJ1-2; V: TRBV6-5; size: -; D: -; DNA: TGTGCCAGCAGTTACGGGCAGGAGGTGGCTGGCTACACCTTC; CDR3: CASSYGQEVAGYTF
J: TRBJ1-5; V: TRBV3-1/TRBV3-2; size: -; D: -; DNA: TGTGCCAGCAGCCACCGCCCTGGACAGTACAATCAGCCCCAGCATTTT; CDR3: CASSHRPGQYNQPQHF
J: TRBJ1-2; V: TRBV15; size: -; D: -; DNA: TGTGCCACCAGTCCCGGGGGAGGGGTATATGGCTACACCTTC; CDR3: CATSPGGGVYGYTF
J: TRBJ1-2; V: TRBV19; size: -; D: TRBD1; DNA: TGTGCCACAACCCCCCCGGGACAGGGGGCGATTGGCTACACCTTC; CDR3: CATTPPGQGAIGYTF
J: TRBJ1-1; V: TRBV5-1; size: -; D: -; DNA: TGCGCCAGCAGCTTGGAATTGGGCTACACTGAAGCTTTCTTT; CDR3: CASSLELGYTEAFF
J: TRBJ1-1; V: TRBV7-9; size: -; D: TRBD1; DNA: TGTGCCAGCAGCTACGCAGGGGGTGGGAACACTGAAGCTTTCTTT; CDR3: CASSYAGGGNTEAFF
J: TRBJ1-5; V: TRBV19; size: -; D: TRBD1; DNA: TGTGCCAGTAGTTCGCCGGGACAGGGGATCTCAAAGCCCCAGCATTTT; CDR3: CASSSPGQGISKPQHF
J: TRBJ1-5; V: TRBV3-1/TRBV3-2; size: -; D: -; DNA: TGTGCCAGCAGCCAAGAAACAGGGAATTTTGGGAATCAGCCCCAGCATTTT; CDR3: CASSQETGNFGNQPQHF
J: TRBJ1-2; V: TRBV12-3/TRBV12-4; size: -; D: -; DNA: TGTGCCAGCAGTTTATCGTCGGGCTACACCTTC; CDR3: CASSLSSGYTF
J: TRBJ1-1; V: TRBV29-1; size: -; D: -; DNA: TGCAGCGCCATGGCAGGGGATCGGATGAACACTGAAGCTTTCTTT; CDR3: CSAMAGDRMNTEAFF
J: TRBJ2-3; V: TRBV7-2; size: -; D: -; DNA: TGTGCCAGCAGCTTTGGCTTACCAACAGGAGATACGCAGTATTTT; CDR3: CASSFGLPTGDTQYF
J: TRBJ2-1; V: TRBV11-2; size: once; D: -; DNA: TGTGCCAGCTTGTCACAGGGCCCTGAGCAGTTCTTC; CDR3: CASLSQGPEQFF
J: TRBJ1-5; V: TRBV6-5; size: -; D: TRBD1; DNA: TGTGCCAGCAGCAAAAGACAGGGGTTGCCCCAGCATTTT; CDR3: CASSKRQGLPQHF
J: TRBJ2-7; V: TRBV9; size: -; D: -; DNA: TGTGCCAGCAGCGTAGTAGACTCCTCGGCCTACGAGCAGTACTTC; CDR3: CASSVVDSSAYEQYF
J: TRBJ2-7; V: TRBV19; size: -; D: -; DNA: TGTGCCAGTAGTATAGAACCGGGGGTAGGTTACGAGCAGTACTTC; CDR3: CASSIEPGVGYEQYF
J: TRBJ2-1; V: TRBV7-6; size: -; D: -; DNA: -; CDR3: CASSFGPALPGHEQFFPAQFF
J: TRBJ2-1; V: TRBV27; size: -; D: -; DNA: TGTGCCAGCAGTTTAGCAGGGAACTCCTACAATGAGCAGTTCTTC; CDR3: CASSLAGNSYNEQFF
J: TRBJ1-5; V: TRBV6-6; size: -; D: -; DNA: TGTGCCAGCAGGACAGGAGATAGCAATCAGCCCCAGCATTTT; CDR3: CASRTGDSNQPQHF
J: TRBJ1-1; V: TRBV7-9; size: -; D: -; DNA: TGTGCCAGCAGCTTTCAAGCTGGTGGCACTGAAGCTTTCTTT; CDR3: CASSFQAGGTEAFF
J: TRBJ1-1; V: TRBV29-1; size: once; D: -; DNA: TGCAGCGTTGACGATGGGCTAATGAACACTGAAGCTTTCTTT; CDR3: CSVDDGLMNTEAFF
J: TRBJ1-2; V: TRBV2; size: -; D: -; DNA: TGTGCCAGCAGGGAACAGTATTATGGCTACACCTTC; CDR3: CASREQYYGYTF
J: TRBJ1-3; V: TRBV2; size: few; D: TRBD1; DNA: TGTGCCAGCAGTTTACAGGGGGCGAGGGGAAACACCATATATTTT; CDR3: CASSLQGARGNTIYF
J: TRBJ1-5; V: TRBV7-3; size: -; D: -; DNA: TGTGCCAGCAGCTTATGGCAGTATAGCAATCAGCCCCAGCATTTT; CDR3: CASSLWQYSNQPQHF
J: TRBJ1-5; V: TRBV28; size: -; D: TRBD1; DNA: TGTGCCAGCAGTGGCGGGACAGTGAGCAATCAGCCCCAGCATTTT; CDR3: CASSGGTVSNQPQHF
J: TRBJ1-2; V: TRBV6-5; size: -; D: TRBD1; DNA: TGTGCCAGCAGCCCGGACAGGGGGCATTATGGCTACACCTTC; CDR3: CASSPDRGHYGYTF
J: TRBJ1-6; V: TRBV6-5; size: -; D: -; DNA: TGTGCCAGCAGTTACCGGGGTGATAATTCACCCCTCCACTTT; CDR3: CASSYRGDNSPLHF
J: TRBJ1-1; V: TRBV2; size: -; D: -; DNA: TGTGCCAGCAAGGGGGAGGGCGCTGAAGCTTTCTTT; CDR3: CASKGEGAEAFF
J: TRBJ1-6; V: TRBV27; size: few; D: TRBD1; DNA: TGTGCCAGCAGGCCGACAGGGTCAGGCAATTCACCCCTCCACTTT; CDR3: CASRPTGSGNSPLHF
J: TRBJ2-2; V: TRBV28; size: -; D: -; DNA: TGTGCCAGCAGTTTTCAGGGGAGAGGGGAGCTGTTTTTT; CDR3: CASSFQGRGELFF
J: TRBJ2-7; V: TRBV11-2; size: -; D: TRBD2; DNA: TGTGCCAGCAGCTTTGGTAGCGGGACGCTTGAGCAGTACTTC; CDR3: CASSFGSGTLEQYF
J: TRBJ2-2; V: TRBV2; size: few; D: TRBD2; DNA: TGTGCCAGCAGTGCAAACGGGGGGGCCATGACCGGGGAGCTGTTTTTT; CDR3: CASSANGGAMTGELFF
J: TRBJ2-2; V: TRBV5-4; size: -; D: -; DNA: TGTGCCAGCAGCCATCCAGAAGCCGGGGAGCTGTTTTTT; CDR3: CASSHPEAGELFF
J: TRBJ2-5; V: TRBV6-7; size: -; D: TRBD2; DNA: TGTGCCAGCAGTTACAGGGCTAGCGGGGGGGGCGCAAGAGAAACCCAGTACTTC; CDR3: CASSYRASGGGARETQYF